This record covers a single TCR beta chain. TCRdb ran MiXCR on the 5' RACE reads and lists one entry per CDR3 protein. The sample has 35,000 to 50,000 distinct CDR3 sequences; approximately 30% are singletons. The germline CDR1 and CDR2 sequences are MNHEY and SMNVEV (reference sequence). The CDR3 extends over 14 amino acids. The V and J ends lost 5 bases and 8 bases respectively, with 16 bases between them. The V call is TRBV27, the J call TRBJ2-1; either TRBD1 or TRBD2 may fit D (5 bases each). Sequences were obtained from tumor-infiltrating memory CD4+ T cells sorted from the breast tumor. Indicated subset: memory CD4+ T cells, CD4+CD45RO+CD25-. This TCR was recovered from a female donor with breast cancer. CDR3 in amino acids: CASSPGTRGDEQFF. In DNA form, the CDR3 reads TGTGCCAGCAGTCCCGGGACGCGAGGGGATGAGCAGTTCTTC.